The 22 T cell receptor beta chains reported below all come from one sample, sequenced in a study of T cells in localized non-small cell lung cancer. The protocol was immunoSEQ multiplex PCR, while the TCRdb copy is restricted to in-frame clones and leaves out a portion. The table has 100,000 to 150,000 clones, around 92% seen once. The sample consisted of peripheral blood, taken before any cancer treatment. The receptors come from a female donor of 60 years or more with stage I lung adenocarcinoma.

The gene calls are TRBV2 and TRBJ2-1, with 13 positions matching TRBD2. After removal of 4 bases from V and 10 bases from J, the junction contained 10 bases not matched to a gene. The CDR3 length is 16 residues. CDR1 and CDR2 from the germline V gene are SNHLY and FYNNEI. The CDR3 reads CASSGAGLAGAGEQFF. Written as DNA, the CDR3 is TGTGCCAGCAGTGGGGCTGGACTAGCGGGAGCGGGCGAGCAGTTCTTC.

This clone was detected only once. The same CDR3 also results from other DNA sequences found in this sample. The chain is built from TRBV29-1 and TRBJ2-5; no clear D gene. V was shortened by 4 bases and J by 5 bases, with 5 bases between the two germline ends. CDR3 size: 10 residues. CDR1 and CDR2 (germline): SQVTM, ANQGSEA. CDR3 amino acids: CSVARETQYF. CDR3 nucleotide sequence: TGCAGCGTTGCGCGGGAGACCCAGTACTTC.

The chain joins TRBV30 to TRBJ2-5; 7 nucleotides align to TRBD2. Trimming removed 1 base from V and 4 bases from J; junction bases left unmatched: 3. The CDR3 has 13 amino acids. Germline lookup yields CDR1 GTSNPN and CDR2 SVGIG (reference sequence). The CDR3 nucleotides are TGTGCCTGGAGTGGACTAGCCCCAGAGACCCAGTACTTC. It yields the protein CAWSGLAPETQYF.

The chain is built from TRBV30 and TRBJ1-1, with D hard to call. Trimming removed 3 bases at V and 5 bases at J, with 13 bases between. The CDR3 consists of 13 residues. Germline V lookup: CDR1 GTSNPN, CDR2 SVGIG (reference sequence). The CDR3 protein is CAWRVEARTEAFF. CDR3 nucleotide sequence: TGTGCCTGGAGAGTGGAGGCCCGGACTGAAGCTTTCTTT.

This clone has only a few counts. The rearrangement links TRBV6-6 to TRBJ2-3; perhaps D is TRBD1 or TRBD2 (5 bases each). This CDR3 has 15 amino acids. Trimming removed 6 bases from V and 1 base from J, with 14 bases in between. Germline loops: CDR1 MNHNY, CDR2 SVGAGI (reference sequence). The CDR3 coding sequence is TGTGCCAGCAGCAACCGGGACCTCGGCACAGATACGCAGTATTTT. Translated, it gives CASSNRDLGTDTQYF.

V and J are TRBV5-1 and TRBJ2-1; D not certain. This CDR3 has 13 residues. CDR1 and CDR2 (germline): SGHRS, YFSETQ. V lost 0 bases, J lost 4 bases, and 5 bases lay in between. The CDR3 region is CASSLDMYNEQFF. CDR3 in DNA: TGCGCCAGCAGCTTGGATATGTACAATGAGCAGTTCTTC.

CDR3 coding DNA: TGTGCCAGCAGCCTTAACCGGGGGTCCTACAATGAGCAGTTCTTC. Translating gives CASSLNRGSYNEQFF. The chain is built from TRBV7-8 and TRBJ2-1; D might be TRBD2 (6 bases). Trimming left V 5 bases short and J 1 base short, with 12 bases between. The CDR3 has 15 residues. Germline CDR1 SGHVS, CDR2 FQNEAQ.

This clone was found a few times. The chain carries TRBV2 and TRBJ2-2; 8 positions agree with TRBD2. V shed 7 bases and J 4 bases; nucleotides not matched to a gene: 8. The CDR3 has 15 residues. The V gene's germline CDR1 is SNHLY and CDR2 FYNNEI. CDR3 protein: CASMSGRGGTGELFF. For the CDR3, the DNA is TGTGCCAGCATGAGCGGGAGAGGTGGCACCGGGGAGCTGTTTTTT.

The chain joins TRBV11-2 to TRBJ2-1; D unclear. The V and J ends lost 2 bases and 15 bases respectively, with 11 bases between them. The CDR3 is made up of 11 amino acids. Germline CDR1 and CDR2: SGHAT and FQNNGV. The CDR3 reads CASSLHDGPFF. Here the CDR3 DNA reads TGTGCCAGCAGCTTACATGATGGCCCGTTCTTC.

The CDR3 protein is CASSEARGGFLTDTQYF. The CDR3 DNA reads as TGTGCCAGCAGTGAAGCGCGAGGAGGCTTCTTGACAGATACGCAGTATTTT. This rearrangement joins TRBV2 to TRBJ2-3; D is perhaps TRBD2 (5 bases). CDR1 SNHLY and CDR2 FYNNEI come from the germline V gene. With 0 bases removed from V and 3 bases from J, the gap between germline ends came to 16 bases. This CDR3 is built from 17 residues.

This chain uses TRBV11-2 with TRBJ1-4; 7 nucleotides line up with TRBD1. The germline V gene has CDR1 SGHAT and CDR2 FQNNGV. With V trimmed by 0 bases and J by 7 bases, 8 bases remained unmatched. This CDR3 has 16 residues. This CDR3 is CASSLDLQGGGEKLFF. Here the CDR3 DNA reads TGTGCCAGCAGCTTAGATCTCCAGGGGGGCGGTGAAAAACTGTTTTTT.

The rearrangement links TRBV10-1 to TRBJ2-1; 7 bases map to TRBD2. From germline, CDR1 is WNHNN and CDR2 SYGVQD (reference sequence). V shed 3 bases and J 2 bases; nucleotides not matched to a gene: 10. The CDR3 sequence is 17 residues long. CDR3 loop: CASSDPLAGKPYNEQFF. The DNA for the CDR3 is TGCGCCAGCAGTGACCCTTTAGCGGGTAAGCCCTACAATGAGCAGTTCTTC.

The chain joins TRBV30 to TRBJ1-2; 8 positions match TRBD1. This CDR3 is 13 amino acids long. Germline CDR1 reads GTSNPN; CDR2 reads SVGIG (reference sequence). V lost 1 base, J lost 4 bases, and 2 bases stayed unmatched. CDR3 bases: TGTGCCTGGAGTGCGACAGGGGTCTATGGCTACACCTTC. It translates to CAWSATGVYGYTF.

This sequence joins TRBV10-3 and TRBJ1-5, with 11 bases lining up with TRBD1. The V gene's germline CDR1 is ENHRY and CDR2 SYGVKD. The V and J ends lost 0 bases and 5 bases, in that order; junction bases with no gene match: 6. The CDR3 extends over 17 amino acids. Here the CDR3 reads CAISESNMGQGDQPQHF. The DNA for the CDR3 is TGTGCCATCAGTGAGTCCAACATGGGACAGGGGGATCAGCCCCAGCATTTT.

V gene TRBV28 combines with J gene TRBJ1-1, with D possibly being TRBD1 (5 bases). Germline CDR1 reads MDHEN; CDR2 reads SYDVKM. The CDR3 spans 15 residues. V gave up 5 bases and J gave up 7 bases, with 20 bases separating them. CDR3 bases: TGTGCCAGCAGTCCCCCCCGCAGGGTGGGTGGTGAAGCTTTCTTT. It translates to CASSPPRRVGGEAFF. Full variable domain (missing parts from reference TRBV28 and TRBJ1-1): DVKVTQSSRYLVKRTGEKVFLECVQDMDHENMFWYRQDPGLGLRLIYFSYDVKMKEKGDIPEGYSVSREKKERFSLILESASTNQTSMYLCASSPPRRVGGEAFFGQGTRLTVV.

As DNA, the CDR3 is TGTGCCATGAGGGACAGGTGGTGGAATGAGCAGTTCTTC. Protein product: CAMRDRWWNEQFF. The chain combines TRBV6-6 with TRBJ2-1; 8 positions agree with TRBD1. V shed 10 bases, J shed 7 bases, and the junction held 9 bases outside the gene matches. The CDR3 consists of 13 residues. Germline loops: CDR1 MNHNY, CDR2 SVGAGI (reference sequence).

The chain employs TRBV27 and TRBJ2-2; a possible D gene is TRBD1 (5 bases). V gave up 2 bases and J gave up 5 bases, with 15 bases separating them. The CDR3 consists of 16 residues. From germline, CDR1 is MNHEY and CDR2 SMNVEV (reference sequence). CDR3 in amino acids: CASSLISGLGTGELFF. For the CDR3, the DNA is TGTGCCAGCAGTTTAATTTCAGGGTTGGGGACCGGGGAGCTGTTTTTT.

The V gene is TRBV11-3, the J gene TRBJ2-5; 10 bases agree with TRBD2. J lost 6 bases, V lost 8 bases, and 24 bases had no gene match. This CDR3 is built from 19 residues. CDR1 and CDR2 (germline): SGHNT, YENEEA. The CDR3: CASGNRVFTSGISAKTQYF. CDR3 DNA: TGTGCCAGCGGGAACAGGGTGTTCACTAGCGGGATTTCGGCGAAGACCCAGTACTTC. The full variable domain, rest sourced from reference TRBV11-3 and TRBJ2-5, is EAGVVQSPRYKIIEKKQPVAFWCNPISGHNTLYWYLQNLGQGPELLIRYENEEAVDDSQLPKDRFSAERLKGVDSTLKIQPAELGDSAVYLCASGNRVFTSGISAKTQYFGPGTRLLVL.

The rearrangement joins TRBV9 to TRBJ2-1; 11 bases align to TRBD1. V dropped 1 base and J dropped 4; count of bases not matched to a gene: 4. CDR3 length: 16 residues. CDR1 SGDLS and CDR2 YYNGEE come from the germline V gene. The CDR3 region has the DNA TGTGCCAGCAGCGTAACCGGGACAGGGGGATACAATGAGCAGTTCTTC. This gives the protein CASSVTGTGGYNEQFF.

This clone was counted a few times. The rearrangement links TRBV28 to TRBJ1-1; D gene ambiguous. The CDR3 sequence is 12 residues long. Looked up from germline, CDR1 is MDHEN and CDR2 is SYDVKM. The ends were cut back, 8 bases at V and 1 base at J, with 8 bases in the middle. The DNA of the CDR3 is TGTGCCAGCCGTAGGCCGAACACTGAAGCTTTCTTT. It is translated as CASRRPNTEAFF.

This clone was counted once. The chain employs TRBV6-1 and TRBJ2-4; 7 positions match TRBD2. V was pared by 6 bases and J by 2 bases, with 7 bases of the junction left unmatched. In germline, CDR1 is MNHNS, CDR2 SASEGT. The CDR3 is made up of 15 amino acids. The CDR3 nucleotides are TGTGCCAGCAGGGGGCTAGCGGCCTCCAAAAACATTCAGTACTTC. Translating gives CASRGLAASKNIQYF.

The chain carries TRBV5-1 and TRBJ2-1; D is uncertain. Trimming pared 3 bases from V and 7 bases from J, leaving 14 bases between. The CDR3 spans 14 residues. Germline values: CDR1 SGHRS, CDR2 YFSETQ. The DNA for the CDR3 is TGCGCCAGCAGCTCTTCCAGGCCGGTAAATGAGCAGTTCTTC. Translation: CASSSSRPVNEQFF. Looking up the rest from reference TRBV5-1 and TRBJ2-1 gives the full variable domain: KAGVTQTPRYLIKTRGQQVTLSCSPISGHRSVSWYQQTPGQGLQFLFEYFSETQRNKGNFPGRFSGRQFSNSRSEMNVSTLELGDSALYLCASSSSRPVNEQFFGPGTRLTVL.